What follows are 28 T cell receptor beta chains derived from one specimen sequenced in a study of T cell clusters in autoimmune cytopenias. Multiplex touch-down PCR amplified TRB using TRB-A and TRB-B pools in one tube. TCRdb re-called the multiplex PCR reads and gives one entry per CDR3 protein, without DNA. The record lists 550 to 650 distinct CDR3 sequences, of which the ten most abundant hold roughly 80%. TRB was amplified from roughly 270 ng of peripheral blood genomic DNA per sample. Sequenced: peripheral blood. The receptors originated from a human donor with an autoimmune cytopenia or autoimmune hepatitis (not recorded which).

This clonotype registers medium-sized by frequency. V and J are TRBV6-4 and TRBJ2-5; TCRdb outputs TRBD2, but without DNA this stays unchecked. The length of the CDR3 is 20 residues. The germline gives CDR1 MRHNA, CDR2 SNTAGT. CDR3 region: CASSDLGLAGGGPPEETQYF.

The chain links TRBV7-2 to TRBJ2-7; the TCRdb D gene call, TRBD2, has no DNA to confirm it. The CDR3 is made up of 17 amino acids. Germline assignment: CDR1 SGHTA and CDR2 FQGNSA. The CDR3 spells CASSLTTGTSASYEQYF.

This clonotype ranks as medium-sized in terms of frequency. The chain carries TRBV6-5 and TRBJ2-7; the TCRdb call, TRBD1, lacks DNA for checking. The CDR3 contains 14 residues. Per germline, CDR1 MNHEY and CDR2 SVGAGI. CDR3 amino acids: CANWDRGPLYEQYF.

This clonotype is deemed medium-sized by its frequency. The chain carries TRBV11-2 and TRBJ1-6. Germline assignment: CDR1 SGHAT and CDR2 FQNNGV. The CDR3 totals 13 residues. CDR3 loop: CASSLDLGSPLHF.

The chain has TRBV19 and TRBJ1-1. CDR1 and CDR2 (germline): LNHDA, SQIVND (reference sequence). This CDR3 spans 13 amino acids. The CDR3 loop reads CASSIAGPAEAFF.

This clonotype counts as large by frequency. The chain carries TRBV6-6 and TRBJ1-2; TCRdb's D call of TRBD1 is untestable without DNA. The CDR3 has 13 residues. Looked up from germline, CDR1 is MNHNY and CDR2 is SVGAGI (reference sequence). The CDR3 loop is CASSSGANSGYTF.

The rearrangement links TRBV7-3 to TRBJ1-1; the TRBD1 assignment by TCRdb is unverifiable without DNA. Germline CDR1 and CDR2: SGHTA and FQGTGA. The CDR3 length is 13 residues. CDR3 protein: CASSFRVNTEAFF. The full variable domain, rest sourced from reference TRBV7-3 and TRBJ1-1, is GAGVSQTPSNKVTEKGKYVELRCDPISGHTALYWYRQSLGQGPEFLIYFQGTGAADDSGLPNDRFFAVRPEGSVSTLKIQRTERGDSAVYLCASSFRVNTEAFFGQGTRLTVV.

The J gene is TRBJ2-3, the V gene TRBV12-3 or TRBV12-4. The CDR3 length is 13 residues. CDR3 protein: CTSTSVGTDTQYF.

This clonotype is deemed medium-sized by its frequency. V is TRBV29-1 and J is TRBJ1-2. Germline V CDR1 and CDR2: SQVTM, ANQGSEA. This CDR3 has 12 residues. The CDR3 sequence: CSVDLQSYGYTF.

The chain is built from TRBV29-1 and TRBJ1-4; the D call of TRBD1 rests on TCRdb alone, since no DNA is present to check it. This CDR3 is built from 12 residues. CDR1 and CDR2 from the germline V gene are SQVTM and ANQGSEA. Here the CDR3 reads CSVPGGDQKLFF.

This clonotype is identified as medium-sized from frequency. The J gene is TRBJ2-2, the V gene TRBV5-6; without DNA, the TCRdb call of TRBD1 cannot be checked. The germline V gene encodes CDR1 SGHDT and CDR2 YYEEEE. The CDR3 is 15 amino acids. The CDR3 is CASRAGTGDTGELFF.

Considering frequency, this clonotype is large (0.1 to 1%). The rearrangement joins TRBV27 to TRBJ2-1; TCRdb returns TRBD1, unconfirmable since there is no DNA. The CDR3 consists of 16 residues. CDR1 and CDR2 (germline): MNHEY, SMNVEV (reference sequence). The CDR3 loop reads CASSSVAGATYNEQFF.

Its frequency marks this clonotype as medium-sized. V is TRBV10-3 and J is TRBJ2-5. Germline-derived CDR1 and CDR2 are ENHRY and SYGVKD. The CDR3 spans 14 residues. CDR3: CAISEAGVQETQYF.

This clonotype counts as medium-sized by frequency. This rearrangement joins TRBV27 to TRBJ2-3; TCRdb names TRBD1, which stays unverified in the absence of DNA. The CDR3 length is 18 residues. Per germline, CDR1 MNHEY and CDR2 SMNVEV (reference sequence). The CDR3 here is CASSPRVGTTVHTDTQYF.

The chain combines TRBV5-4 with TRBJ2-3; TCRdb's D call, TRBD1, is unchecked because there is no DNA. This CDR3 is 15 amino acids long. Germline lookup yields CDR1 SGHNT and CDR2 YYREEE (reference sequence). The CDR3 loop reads CASSSGATSTDTQYF. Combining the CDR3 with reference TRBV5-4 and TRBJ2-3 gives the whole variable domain ETGVTQSPTHLIKTRGQQVTLRCSSQSGHNTVSWYQQALGQGPQFIFQYYREEENGRGNFPPRFSGLQFPNYSSELNVNALELDDSALYLCASSSGATSTDTQYFGPGTRLTVL.

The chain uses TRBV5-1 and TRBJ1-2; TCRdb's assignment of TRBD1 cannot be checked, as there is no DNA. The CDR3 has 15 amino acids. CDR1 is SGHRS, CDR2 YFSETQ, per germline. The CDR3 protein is CASSSGQGGGAGYTF.

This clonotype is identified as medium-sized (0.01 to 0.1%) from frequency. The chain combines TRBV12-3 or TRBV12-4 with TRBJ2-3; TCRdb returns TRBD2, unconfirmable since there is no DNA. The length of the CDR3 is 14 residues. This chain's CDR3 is CASREAGGPDTQYF.

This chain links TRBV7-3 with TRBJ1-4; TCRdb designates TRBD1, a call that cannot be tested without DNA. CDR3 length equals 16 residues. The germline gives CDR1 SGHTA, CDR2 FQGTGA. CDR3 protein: CASSLRPRDRDEKLFF.

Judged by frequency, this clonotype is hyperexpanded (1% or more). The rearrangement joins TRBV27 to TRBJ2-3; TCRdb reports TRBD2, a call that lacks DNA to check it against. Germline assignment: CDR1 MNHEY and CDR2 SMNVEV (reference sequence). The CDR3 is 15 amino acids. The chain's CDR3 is CASSLTASGADTQYF.

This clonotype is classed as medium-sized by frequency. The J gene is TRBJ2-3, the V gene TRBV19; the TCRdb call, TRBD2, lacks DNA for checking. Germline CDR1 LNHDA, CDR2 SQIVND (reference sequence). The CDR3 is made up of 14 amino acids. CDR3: CASSTLLPTDTQYF.

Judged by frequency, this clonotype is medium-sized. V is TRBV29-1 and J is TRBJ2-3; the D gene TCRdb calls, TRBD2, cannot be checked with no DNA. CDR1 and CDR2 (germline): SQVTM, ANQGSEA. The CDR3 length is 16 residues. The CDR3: CSVEVASGRRGDTQYF.

The CDR3 loop reads CASSLDPRGEQYF. V gene TRBV12-3 or TRBV12-4 combines with J gene TRBJ2-7; TCRdb's assignment of TRBD2 cannot be checked, as there is no DNA. The CDR3 consists of 13 residues.

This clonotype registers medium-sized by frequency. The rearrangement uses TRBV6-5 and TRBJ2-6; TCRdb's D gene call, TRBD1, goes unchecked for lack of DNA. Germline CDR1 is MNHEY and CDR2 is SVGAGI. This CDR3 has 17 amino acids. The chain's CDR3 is CASSLKGGGRQANVLTF.

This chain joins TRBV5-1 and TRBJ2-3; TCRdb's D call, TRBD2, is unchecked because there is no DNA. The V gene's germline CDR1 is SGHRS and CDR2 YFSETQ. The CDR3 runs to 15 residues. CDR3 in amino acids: CASSLALGGADTQYF.

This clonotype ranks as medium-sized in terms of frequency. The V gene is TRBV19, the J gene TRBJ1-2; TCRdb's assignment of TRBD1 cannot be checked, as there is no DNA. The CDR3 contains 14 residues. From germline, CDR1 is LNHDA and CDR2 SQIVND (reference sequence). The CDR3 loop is CASTRRGETYGYTF.

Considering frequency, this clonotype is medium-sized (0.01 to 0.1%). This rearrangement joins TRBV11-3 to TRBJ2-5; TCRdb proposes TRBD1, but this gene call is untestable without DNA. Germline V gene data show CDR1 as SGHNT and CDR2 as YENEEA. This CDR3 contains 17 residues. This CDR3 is CASSSPGTGVYQETQYF.

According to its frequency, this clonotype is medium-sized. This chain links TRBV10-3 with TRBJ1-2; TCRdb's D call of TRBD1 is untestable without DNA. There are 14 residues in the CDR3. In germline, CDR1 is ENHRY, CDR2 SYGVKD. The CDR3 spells CAISESRTGLGYTF.

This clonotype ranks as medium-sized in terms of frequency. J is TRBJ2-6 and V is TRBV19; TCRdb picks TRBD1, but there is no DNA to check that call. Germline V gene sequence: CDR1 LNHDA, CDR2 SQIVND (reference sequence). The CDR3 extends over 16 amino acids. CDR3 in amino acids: CASSIRTGGGANVLTF.